This passage covers 19 T cell receptor beta chains from one sample sequenced in a study of T cells expressing NK-cell markers. For each CDR3 protein, TCRdb gives one entry from its re-call of the 5' RACE reads, without DNA. This listing includes 200,000 to 300,000 distinct CDR3 sequences. The sample consisted of blood T cells: a sorted CD56 or NKG2C T cell subset, CD4+ or CD8+ T cells, or bulk PBMC T cells (not recorded which). Source of these receptors: a man younger than 35 in good health.

The rearrangement uses TRBV7-9 and TRBJ2-7; TCRdb lists TRBD1, though no DNA is available to test this call. Germline V CDR1 and CDR2: SEHNR, FQNEAQ (reference sequence). This CDR3 has 14 residues. The CDR3 here is CASSLDRSNYEQYF.

This chain joins TRBV6-5 and TRBJ2-1; TCRdb proposes TRBD2, but this gene call is untestable without DNA. Germline V gene lookup returns CDR1 MNHEY and CDR2 SVGAGI. The length of the CDR3 is 15 residues. Here the CDR3 reads CASSSVNGRDNEQFF.

The chain combines TRBV12-3 or TRBV12-4 with TRBJ2-1; TCRdb reports TRBD1, a call that lacks DNA to check it against. The CDR3 is 15 amino acids. The CDR3 protein is CASSLGTGAYNEQFF.

This CDR3 reads CASRPYGQETYEQYF. This chain uses TRBV27 with TRBJ2-7; TCRdb reports TRBD1, a call that lacks DNA to check it against. In germline, CDR1 is MNHEY, CDR2 SMNVEV (reference sequence). The CDR3 consists of 15 residues.

This chain links TRBV20-1 with TRBJ2-1; TCRdb's D call of TRBD2 is untestable without DNA. The CDR3 has 18 amino acids. The germline V gene has CDR1 DFQATT and CDR2 SNEGSKA (reference sequence). CDR3 sequence reads: CSARFGTSGASSYNEQFF.

V usage is TRBV20-1 and J usage is TRBJ2-1. Germline V gene lookup returns CDR1 DFQATT and CDR2 SNEGSKA (reference sequence). The CDR3 is 13 amino acids. This CDR3 reads CSANRDRSDEQFF.

The chain links TRBV2 to TRBJ2-7; the D call of TRBD2 rests on TCRdb alone, since no DNA is present to check it. CDR1 is SNHLY, CDR2 FYNNEI, per germline. This CDR3 contains 15 residues. CDR3 amino acids: CASSVLGTSTYEQYF.

The gene calls are TRBV7-9 and TRBJ2-7. The CDR3 consists of 14 residues. Germline V CDR1 and CDR2: SEHNR, FQNEAQ (reference sequence). The CDR3 loop reads CASSLSLEPYEQYF. The full variable domain, its missing parts supplied by reference TRBV7-9 and TRBJ2-7, is DTGVSQNPRHKITKRGQNVTFRCDPISEHNRLYWYRQTLGQGPEFLTYFQNEAQLEKSRLLSDRFSAERPKGSFSTLEIQRTEQGDSAMYLCASSLSLEPYEQYFGPGTRLTVT.

The chain combines TRBV7-7 with TRBJ2-1; the TCRdb call, TRBD1, lacks DNA for checking. Germline CDR1 and CDR2: SSHAT and FNYEAQ (reference sequence). The length of the CDR3 is 13 residues. The CDR3 loop reads CASSLSGANEQFF.

This chain connects TRBV5-1 to TRBJ2-1; with no DNA, the TCRdb D assignment of TRBD1 cannot be verified. This CDR3 has 13 amino acids. Germline V CDR1 and CDR2: SGHRS, YFSETQ. Here the CDR3 reads CASSLAGAREQFF.

The chain's CDR3 is CASSRRTGIVNTEAFF. The chain uses TRBV14 and TRBJ1-1. The CDR3 consists of 16 residues. Germline V lookup: CDR1 SGHDN, CDR2 FVKESK.

The chain employs TRBV12-3 or TRBV12-4 and TRBJ2-3; TCRdb names TRBD1, which stays unverified in the absence of DNA. This CDR3 has 17 residues. The CDR3 region is CASSLGGLGGTKDTQYF.

The chain is built from TRBV20-1 and TRBJ2-1. The length of the CDR3 is 16 residues. The germline gives CDR1 DFQATT, CDR2 SNEGSKA (reference sequence). CDR3 loop: CSASSRRQGSGNEQFF.

The gene calls are TRBV29-1 and TRBJ1-1. Germline V lookup: CDR1 SQVTM, CDR2 ANQGSEA. CDR3 length: 13 amino acids. The CDR3 spells CSVEEWVEGVAFF.

The rearrangement joins TRBV20-1 to TRBJ1-5; checking the TCRdb D call of TRBD1 is not possible without DNA. This CDR3 is 17 amino acids long. Germline V gives CDR1 DFQATT, CDR2 SNEGSKA (reference sequence). CDR3: CSALTETGGSSNQPQHF.

The gene calls are TRBV5-1 and TRBJ2-3; TCRdb's D call of TRBD1 is untestable without DNA. The CDR3 spans 16 residues. The germline CDR1 and CDR2 sequences are SGHRS and YFSETQ. The CDR3 is CASSWGPGASTDTQYF. Full variable domain (missing parts from reference TRBV5-1 and TRBJ2-3): KAGVTQTPRYLIKTRGQQVTLSCSPISGHRSVSWYQQTPGQGLQFLFEYFSETQRNKGNFPGRFSGRQFSNSRSEMNVSTLELGDSALYLCASSWGPGASTDTQYFGPGTRLTVL.

The V gene is TRBV29-1, the J gene TRBJ1-4. In germline, CDR1 is SQVTM, CDR2 ANQGSEA. The CDR3 consists of 13 residues. This CDR3 is CSAYRSPNEKLFF. Complete variable domain (other parts from reference TRBV29-1 and TRBJ1-4): SAVISQKPSRDICQRGTSLTIQCQVDSQVTMMFWYRQQPGQSLTLIATANQGSEATYESGFVIDKFPISRPNLTFSTLTVSNMSPEDSSIYLCSAYRSPNEKLFFGSGTQLSVL.

The CDR3 protein is CASSLYGASATEAFF. This chain joins TRBV21-1 and TRBJ1-1; TCRdb calls TRBD1, which cannot be checked without DNA. TRBV21-1 is a documented pseudogene. The CDR3 is made up of 15 amino acids.

V gene TRBV12-3 or TRBV12-4 combines with J gene TRBJ1-3. The CDR3 runs to 15 residues. CDR3 residues: CASSLGTVSGNTIYF.